A selection of T cell receptor beta chains follows, all from one sample in a study of T cells after yellow fever vaccination. TCRdb ran MiXCR on the 5' RACE reads and lists one entry per CDR3 protein. Seen here are some 500,000 distinct CDR3 sequences, about 13% observed once, and the top ten hold about 14%. The sample consisted of PBMCs, taken on the day of the yellow fever booster vaccination. The source of these receptors is a man between 25 and 39 years old who received the YFV17D yellow fever vaccine. The CDR3 runs from the conserved cysteine through the conserved F or W. A D gene is named only where the DNA matches it firmly. Rows may omit the clone size; those that give it use once, few, many or a size class.

V,D,J,size,CDR3,DNA
TRBV7-2,-,TRBJ1-1,-,CASSFNPTTGGYTEAFF,TGTGCCAGCAGCTTTAACCCAACAACCGGGGGGTACACTGAAGCTTTCTTT
TRBV12-5,-,TRBJ2-2,-,CASGFALNEDTGELFF,TGTGCTAGTGGTTTTGCCCTCAACGAAGACACCGGGGAGCTGTTTTTT
TRBV5-1,-,TRBJ2-2,few,CASSLELYGGELFF,TGCGCCAGCAGCTTGGAACTATACGGCGGGGAGCTGTTTTTT
TRBV4-3,-,TRBJ2-5,-,CASSQAPLAGGGETQYF,TGCGCCAGCAGCCAAGCCCCGTTGGCAGGGGGAGGCGAGACCCAGTACTTC
TRBV11-2,-,TRBJ2-1,-,CASTKTPKRGSSYNEQFF,TGTGCCAGCACCAAGACCCCGAAACGGGGCAGCTCCTACAATGAGCAGTTCTTC
TRBV28,-,TRBJ1-1,many,CASHPGVTEAFF,TGTGCCAGCCATCCGGGGGTCACTGAAGCTTTCTTT
TRBV20-1,TRBD2,TRBJ2-7,few,CSATGTSRTYEQYF,TGCAGTGCTACCGGGACTAGCCGAACCTACGAGCAGTACTTC
TRBV6-5,-,TRBJ1-5,-,CASSPSNRLDQPQHF,TGTGCCAGCAGCCCATCCAACCGGTTGGATCAGCCCCAGCATTTT
TRBV6-5,-,TRBJ1-4,few,CASSYSTDSNNEKLFF,TGTGCCAGCAGTTATTCCACGGACAGTAATAATGAAAAACTGTTTTTT
TRBV5-1,-,TRBJ2-7,-,CASSLEGTPYEQYF,TGCGCCAGCAGCTTGGAGGGCACCCCTTACGAGCAGTACTTC
TRBV12-3/TRBV12-4,-,TRBJ2-7,few,CASSLARLRTSSYEQYF,TGTGCCAGCAGTTTAGCGCGGCTCAGAACTAGCTCCTACGAGCAGTACTTC
TRBV7-2,TRBD1,TRBJ1-2,few,CASSPGVGGLDYGYTF,TGTGCCAGCAGCCCAGGGGTAGGGGGCCTGGACTATGGCTACACCTTC
TRBV18,TRBD2,TRBJ2-2,few,CASSTGLAGVHTGELFF,TGTGCCAGCTCAACCGGACTAGCGGGAGTACACACCGGGGAGCTGTTTTTT
TRBV4-3,-,TRBJ2-7,-,CASSHGAGVRYEQYF,TGCGCCAGCAGCCACGGGGCAGGGGTAAGGTACGAGCAGTACTTC
TRBV12-3/TRBV12-4,-,TRBJ1-4,few,CASSYNRDATTNEKLFF,TGTGCCAGCAGTTATAACCGGGACGCAACAACTAATGAAAAACTGTTTTTT
TRBV7-8,-,TRBJ1-1,-,CASNGVQGGNTEAFF,TGTGCCAGCAACGGGGTTCAGGGAGGGAACACTGAAGCTTTCTTT
TRBV5-5,TRBD1,TRBJ2-5,few,CASSLPGQAQLETQYF,TGTGCCAGCAGCTTGCCGGGACAGGCACAACTCGAGACCCAGTACTTC
TRBV6-2/TRBV6-3,-,TRBJ2-3,few,CASSFTTVTQYF,TGTGCCAGCAGTTTCACCACCGTGACGCAGTATTTT
TRBV5-1,-,TRBJ1-2,-,CASSGQGTYGYTF,TGCGCCAGCAGCGGGCAGGGAACTTATGGCTACACCTTC
TRBV7-8,-,TRBJ2-7,-,CASSFFRAASFYEQYF,TGTGCCAGCAGCTTTTTTAGGGCAGCTTCATTCTACGAGCAGTACTTC
TRBV5-1,-,TRBJ2-3,-,CASSPTAGTDTQYF,TGCGCCAGCAGCCCGACTGCGGGCACAGATACGCAGTATTTT
TRBV18,TRBD2,TRBJ2-4,-,CASSPASGKVWAKNIQYF,TGTGCCAGCTCACCGGCTAGCGGGAAGGTCTGGGCCAAAAACATTCAGTACTTC
TRBV7-2,TRBD1,TRBJ2-7,many,CASSLNRDRTF,TGTGCCAGCAGCTTGAACCGGGACAGAACCTTC
TRBV12-3/TRBV12-4,-,TRBJ2-3,few,CASSLRARSTDTQYF,TGTGCCAGCAGTTTAAGGGCTCGGAGCACAGATACGCAGTATTTT
TRBV3-1,-,TRBJ2-2,many,CASSQGYSGELFF,TGTGCCAGCAGCCAAGGGTATAGCGGGGAGCTGTTTTTT
TRBV5-1,TRBD1,TRBJ1-1,few,CASSFSLRQGGVTEAFF,TGCGCCAGCAGCTTTTCCCTCCGACAGGGGGGGGTCACTGAAGCTTTCTTT